The clone carrying this T cell receptor (beta chain) was detected once. Its antigen is currently unknown. This entry is derived from a study of cytomegalovirus exposure and HLA in healthy donors. Study-wide results and caveats: A further, later analysis showed that HLA-associated TCR beta chains (compared with equally common others) were more clonally expanded.

Use of 60 Vbeta and 13 Jbeta primers characterized the PCR. Produced via immunoSEQ multiplex PCR; TCRdb's table is partial and in-frame only. The sample contains around 130,000 clones, around 78% of which appear only once. The length of the CDR3 is 15 residues. The germline V gene encodes CDR1 GTSNPN and CDR2 SVGIG (reference sequence). V lost 4 bases to trimming and J lost 0 bases, with 14 bases between them. The clonotype comes from a woman aged 40 to 50 in good health and CMV-seronegative. This chain connects TRBV30 to TRBJ2-3; possible D gene TRBD1, 5 bases. Sequencing was performed on PBMCs. The CDR3 region is CAWTRGPHSTDTQYF. CDR3 nucleotides: TGTGCCTGGACTAGGGGCCCTCACAGCACAGATACGCAGTATTTT.